The sequence of this T cell receptor beta chain was determined in a study of shared clonotypes between healthy human individuals. V was clipped by 2 bases and J by 15 bases; unmatched bases: 4. Germline CDR1 WSHSY, CDR2 SAAADI. The length of the CDR3 is 11 residues. As originally analysed: In the immunoSEQ data, sequences were junction-only and lacked quality scores, so filtering differed. Repertoires were generated with immunoSEQ multiplex PCR, while TCRdb's copy carries only in-frame clones and drops some. V, J and clone size are those of that table, while D and trimming were read from the DNA. Of over a million clones detected, roughly 70% appear once; the ten largest clones hold about 1.5%. Findings of the study overall: Depth of sequencing was expected to influence donor clonotype sharing. Among the subsets, naive ones generally showed larger estimated richness than memory ones. It was the non-shared clonotypes that had lower generation probabilities than clonotypes shared by all four donors.

Concerning this clone itself: Its antigen is undetermined.

What was sequenced was memory CD4+ T cells sorted from blood. The sample's subset: CD45RA-negative fraction. This chain uses TRBV10-2 with TRBJ2-4; 7 bases agree with TRBD2. This receptor was identified in a man aged 18 to 29 in good health. CDR3 DNA sequence: TGCGCCAGCAGTGAGGGACTAGTGGGGTACTTC. It translates to CASSEGLVGYF.